The clone carrying this T cell receptor (beta chain) was counted at least ten times. The sample is drawn from a study of T cells in Graves' hyperthyroidism and ophthalmopathy. Study context: Peripheral blood draws took place at initial diagnosis, ahead of any treatment.

V was clipped by 1 base and J by 6 bases; unmatched bases: 6. Germline lookup yields CDR1 LGHDT and CDR2 YNNKEL (reference sequence). The CDR3 spans 14 residues. Researchers defined stable Graves' hyperthyroidism as no ophthalmopathy progression within 18 months. The hyperthyroidism was newly diagnosed and had lasted under 2 months; the patients were aged 18 to 65. PBMCs were collected from an approximately 10 ml volume of fresh peripheral blood. The investigators amplified TCR beta CDR3 regions from RNA transcripts. TCR CDR3 regions were first amplified by RT-PCR with HTBI primers. TCRdb itself ran the multiplex PCR reads through MiXCR, one entry per CDR3 protein. The data contain hundreds of thousands of distinct CDR3 sequences, around 16% of them singletons.

This receptor was obtained from a woman aged 18-29 years with Graves' hyperthyroidism. The chain combines TRBV3-1 with TRBJ2-7; 7 bases map to TRBD2. The sequencing sample was made of blood. The DNA for the CDR3 is TGTGCCAGCAGCCAAGGTGCGGGAGTGGTCGAGCAGTACTTC. Its protein is CASSQGAGVVEQYF.